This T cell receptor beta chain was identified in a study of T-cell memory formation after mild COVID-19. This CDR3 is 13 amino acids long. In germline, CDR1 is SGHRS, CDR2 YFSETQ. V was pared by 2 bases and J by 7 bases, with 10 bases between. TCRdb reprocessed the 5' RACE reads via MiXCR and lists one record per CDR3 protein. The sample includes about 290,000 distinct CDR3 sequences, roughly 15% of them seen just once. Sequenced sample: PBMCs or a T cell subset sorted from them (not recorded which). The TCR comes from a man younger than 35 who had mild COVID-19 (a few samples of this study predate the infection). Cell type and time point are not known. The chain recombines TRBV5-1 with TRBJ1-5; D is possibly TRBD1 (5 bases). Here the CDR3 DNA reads TGCGCCAGCAGCTTCCAGGAGGGGCAGCCCCAGCATTTT. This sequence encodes CASSFQEGQPQHF. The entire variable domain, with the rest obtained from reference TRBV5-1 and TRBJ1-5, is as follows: KAGVTQTPRYLIKTRGQQVTLSCSPISGHRSVSWYQQTPGQGLQFLFEYFSETQRNKGNFPGRFSGRQFSNSRSEMNVSTLELGDSALYLCASSFQEGQPQHFGDGTRLSIL.